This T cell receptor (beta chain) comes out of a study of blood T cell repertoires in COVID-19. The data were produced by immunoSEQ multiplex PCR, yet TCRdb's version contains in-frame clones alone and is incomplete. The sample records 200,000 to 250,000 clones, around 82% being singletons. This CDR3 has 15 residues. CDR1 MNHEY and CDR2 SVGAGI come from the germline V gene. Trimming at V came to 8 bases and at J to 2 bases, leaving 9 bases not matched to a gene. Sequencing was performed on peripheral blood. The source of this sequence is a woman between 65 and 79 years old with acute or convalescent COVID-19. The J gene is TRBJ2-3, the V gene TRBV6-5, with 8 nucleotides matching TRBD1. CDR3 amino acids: CASRRTGSFTDTQYF. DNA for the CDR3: TGTGCCAGCCGCCGGACAGGGAGTTTCACAGATACGCAGTATTTT.